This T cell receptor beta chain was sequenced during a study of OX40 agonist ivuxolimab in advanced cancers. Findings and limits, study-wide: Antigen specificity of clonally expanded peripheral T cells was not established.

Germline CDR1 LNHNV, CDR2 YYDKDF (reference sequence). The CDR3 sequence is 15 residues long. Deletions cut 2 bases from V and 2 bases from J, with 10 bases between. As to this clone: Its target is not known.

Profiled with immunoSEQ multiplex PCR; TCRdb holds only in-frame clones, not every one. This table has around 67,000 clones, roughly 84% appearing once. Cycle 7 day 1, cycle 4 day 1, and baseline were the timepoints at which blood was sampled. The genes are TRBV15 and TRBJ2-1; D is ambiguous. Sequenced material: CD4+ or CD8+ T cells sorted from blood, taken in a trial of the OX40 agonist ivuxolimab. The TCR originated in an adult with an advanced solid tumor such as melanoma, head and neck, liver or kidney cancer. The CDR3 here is CATSRPVGTYNEQFF. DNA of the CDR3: TGTGCCACCAGCAGACCAGTAGGAACCTACAATGAGCAGTTCTTC.